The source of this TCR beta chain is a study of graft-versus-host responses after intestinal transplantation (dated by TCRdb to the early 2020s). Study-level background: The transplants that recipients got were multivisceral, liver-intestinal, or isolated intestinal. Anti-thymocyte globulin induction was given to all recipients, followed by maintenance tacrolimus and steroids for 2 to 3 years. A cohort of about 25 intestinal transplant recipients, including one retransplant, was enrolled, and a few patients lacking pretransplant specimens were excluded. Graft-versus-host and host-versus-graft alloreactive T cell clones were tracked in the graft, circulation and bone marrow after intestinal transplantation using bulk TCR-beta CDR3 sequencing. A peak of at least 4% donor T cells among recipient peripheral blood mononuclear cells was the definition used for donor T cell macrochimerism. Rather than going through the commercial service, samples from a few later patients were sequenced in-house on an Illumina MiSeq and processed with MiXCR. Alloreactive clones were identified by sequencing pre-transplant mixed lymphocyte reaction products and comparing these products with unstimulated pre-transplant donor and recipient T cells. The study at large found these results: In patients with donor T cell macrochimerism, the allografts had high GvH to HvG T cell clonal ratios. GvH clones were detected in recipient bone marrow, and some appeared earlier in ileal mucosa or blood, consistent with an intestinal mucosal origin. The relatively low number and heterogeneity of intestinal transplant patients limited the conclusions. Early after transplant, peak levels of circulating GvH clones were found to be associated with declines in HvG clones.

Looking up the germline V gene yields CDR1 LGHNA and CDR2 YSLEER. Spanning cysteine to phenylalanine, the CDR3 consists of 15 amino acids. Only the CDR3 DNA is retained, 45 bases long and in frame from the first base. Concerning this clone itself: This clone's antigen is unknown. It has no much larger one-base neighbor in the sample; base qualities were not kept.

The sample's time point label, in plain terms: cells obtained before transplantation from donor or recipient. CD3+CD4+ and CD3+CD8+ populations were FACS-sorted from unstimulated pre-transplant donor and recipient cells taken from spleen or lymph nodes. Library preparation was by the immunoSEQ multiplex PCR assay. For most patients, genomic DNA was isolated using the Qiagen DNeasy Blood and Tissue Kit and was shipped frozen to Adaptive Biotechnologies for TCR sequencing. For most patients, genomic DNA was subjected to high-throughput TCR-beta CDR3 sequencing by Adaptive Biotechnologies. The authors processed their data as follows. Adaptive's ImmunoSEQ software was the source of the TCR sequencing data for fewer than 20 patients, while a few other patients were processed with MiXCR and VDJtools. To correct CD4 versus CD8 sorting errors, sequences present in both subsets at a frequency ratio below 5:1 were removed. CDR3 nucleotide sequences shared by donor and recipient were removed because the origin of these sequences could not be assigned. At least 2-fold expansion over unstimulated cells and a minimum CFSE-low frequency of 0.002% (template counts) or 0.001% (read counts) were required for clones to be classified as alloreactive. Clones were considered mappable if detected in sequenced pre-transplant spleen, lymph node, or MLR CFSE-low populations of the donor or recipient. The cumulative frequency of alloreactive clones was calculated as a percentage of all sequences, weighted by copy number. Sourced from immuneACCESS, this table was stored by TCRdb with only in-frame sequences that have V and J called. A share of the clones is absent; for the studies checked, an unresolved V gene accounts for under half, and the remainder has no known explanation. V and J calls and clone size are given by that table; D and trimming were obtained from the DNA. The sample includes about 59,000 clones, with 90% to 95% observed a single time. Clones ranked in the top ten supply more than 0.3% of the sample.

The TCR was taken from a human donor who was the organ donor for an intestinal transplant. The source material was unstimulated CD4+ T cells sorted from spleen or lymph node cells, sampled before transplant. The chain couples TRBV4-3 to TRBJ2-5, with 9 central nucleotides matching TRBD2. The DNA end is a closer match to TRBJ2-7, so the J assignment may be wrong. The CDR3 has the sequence CASSQDSRGGIEQYF. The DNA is TGCGCCAGCAGCCAAGATTCGCGGGGGGGCATCGAGCAGTACTTC.